What follows describes a single T cell receptor beta chain. Its cognate antigen is unknown. Assay: immunoSEQ multiplex PCR; the TCRdb copy retains only in-frame clones and omits some. The profile shows around 180,000 clones, 90% to 95% of them singletons. The data belong to a study of T cell responses to AZD1222 COVID-19 vaccine. Study-level results: Researchers took repertoire samples only after the peak T cell response had come. Spike-specific TCR breadth and depth were elevated following two AZD1222 doses. With dominance at 160-218 and 743-854, vaccine-associated CD4 TCRs spanned spike.

The germline gives CDR1 SGHNT, CDR2 YENEEA. With V trimmed by 5 bases and J by 6 bases, 7 bases remained unmatched. The CDR3 length is 14 residues. The sequencing here drew on peripheral blood, taken 28 days after the second AZD1222 dose. The chain is built from TRBV11-3 and TRBJ1-2, with 9 bases identical to TRBD1. This TCR was sampled from an adult who received the AZD1222 COVID-19 vaccine. In nucleotides, the CDR3 is TGTGCCAGCAGCGAGACAGGGGGAGTTGATGGCTACACCTTC. It is translated as CASSETGGVDGYTF.